This TCR beta chain was sequenced during a study of blood T cell repertoires in COVID-19. In the study overall: Acute and convalescent COVID-19 specimens originated in the United States, Italy and Spain. T cells, B-cell-depleted T cells, or PBMCs provided the cDNA or gDNA that served as material.

The Seattle patients, enrolled during active infection, were followed longitudinally. Original data processing: Reference gene primers were amplified, and this amplification served to estimate nucleated cell counts. TCRdb's table, derived via immunoSEQ multiplex PCR, lists solely in-frame clones and lacks some. That table is the source of V, J and clone size, and D and trimming were worked out from the DNA. The data hold around 300,000 clones, with approximately 90% observed a single time. Germline CDR1 is SGHVS and CDR2 is FNYEAQ. Trimming removed 0 bases at V and 0 bases at J, with 6 bases between. The CDR3 loop spans 16 amino acids.

The TCR was taken from a woman in her twenties or thirties with COVID-19, enrolled during active disease. Sequenced material: peripheral blood. The V and J genes are TRBV7-6 and TRBJ2-6; D unresolved. CDR3 DNA: TGTGCCAGCAGCTTAGCTGCGGACTCTGGGGCCAACGTCCTGACTTTC. This encodes CASSLAADSGANVLTF. The variable domain in full, completed from reference TRBV7-6 and TRBJ2-6, reads GAGVSQSPRYKVTKRGQDVALRCDPISGHVSLYWYRQALGQGPEFLTYFNYEAQQDKSGLPNDRFSAERPEGSISTLTIQRTEQRDSAMYRCASSLAADSGANVLTFGAGSRLTVL.